This T cell receptor (beta chain) was obtained from a study of T cell responses to AZD1222 COVID-19 vaccine. General study points: Donors were chiefly white British, with a greater number of females, and clonal diversity was perhaps underestimated.

Only in-frame clones appear in the TCRdb table, and some are missing; sequencing was by immunoSEQ multiplex PCR. The repertoire has 140,000 to 150,000 clones, 70% to 90% of them found once; the top ten carry roughly 8%. For this clone: Its antigen is as yet unknown.

V lost 2 bases and J 7 bases, leaving 18 bases between the germline ends. Germline V gene lookup returns CDR1 SNHLY and CDR2 FYNNEI. This CDR3 spans 16 amino acids. The origin of this receptor is an adult in good health. The V gene is TRBV2, the J gene TRBJ2-1; D tentatively fits TRBD1 or TRBD2 (6 bases each). The sample consisted of peripheral blood, taken on day 0 of AZD1222 vaccination. CDR3 DNA sequence: TGTGCCAGCAGTGAATGGAAGGGGGGTATGGGTAATGAGCAGTTCTTC. Amino acid sequence: CASSEWKGGMGNEQFF. Combining the CDR3 with reference TRBV2 and TRBJ2-1 gives the whole variable domain EPEVTQTPSHQVTQMGQEVILRCVPISNHLYFYWYRQILGQKVEFLVSFYNNEISEKSEIFDDQFSVERPDGSNFTLKIRSTKLEDSAMYFCASSEWKGGMGNEQFFGPGTRLTVL.